The clone carrying this TCR beta chain was seen many times. Its specificity is unknown. The CDR3 runs 16 residues. Germline CDR1 and CDR2: SGHDT and YYEEEE. V dropped 3 bases and J dropped 5; count of bases not matched to a gene: 11. This sample is part of a study of CD8+CD57+ T cells in acquired aplastic anemia. Study-level points and caveats: Common to patients and controls were 25 to 30 CD8+ CDR3 sequences.

Genomic DNA served as template for TCR beta VDJ and CDR3 profiling. TCRdb reanalysed the reads using MiXCR and keeps one entry per CDR3 protein. Of some 150,000 distinct CDR3 sequences listed, less than 60% are singletons. Selection for sequencing was limited to patients who had shown CD8+CD57+ cell expansion by flow cytometry. The sample taken for sequencing was sorted CD4+, CD8+, or CD8+CD57+ T cells (not recorded which) from PBMCs. J is TRBJ2-5 and V is TRBV5-6, with TRBD1 matching 9 bases. The clonotype originates from a human donor with aplastic anemia. The CDR3 loop reads CASSWGPQGAGETQYF. Here the CDR3 DNA reads TGTGCCAGCAGCTGGGGTCCACAGGGGGCGGGGGAGACCCAGTACTTC. Variable domain in full (rest from reference TRBV5-6 and TRBJ2-5): DAGVTQSPTHLIKTRGQQVTLRCSPKSGHDTVSWYQQALGQGPQFIFQYYEEEERQRGNFPDRFSGHQFPNYSSELNVNALLLGDSALYLCASSWGPQGAGETQYFGPGTRLLVL.